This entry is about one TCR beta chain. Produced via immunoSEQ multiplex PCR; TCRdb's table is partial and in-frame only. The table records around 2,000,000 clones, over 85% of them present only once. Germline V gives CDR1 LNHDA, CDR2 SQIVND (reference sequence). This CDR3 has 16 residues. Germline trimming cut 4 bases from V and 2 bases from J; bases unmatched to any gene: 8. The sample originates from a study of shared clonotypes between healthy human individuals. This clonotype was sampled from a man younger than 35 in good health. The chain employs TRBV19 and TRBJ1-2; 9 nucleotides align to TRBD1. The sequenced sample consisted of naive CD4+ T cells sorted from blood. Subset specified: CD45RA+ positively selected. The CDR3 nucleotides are TGTGCCAGTAGTACCCGACAGGGGGATTTGAACTATGGCTACACCTTC. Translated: CASSTRQGDLNYGYTF.